This TCR beta chain stems from a study of T cell changes during pregnancy in multiple sclerosis. CDR3 length equals 14 residues. The V gene's germline CDR1 is SGHDT and CDR2 YYEEEE. V was shortened by 2 bases and J by 3 bases, with 10 bases between the two germline ends. This table comes from immunoSEQ multiplex PCR, and its TCRdb copy is limited to in-frame clones, with some not included. The sample includes tens of thousands of clones, around 92% of them seen just once. This chain joins TRBV5-6 and TRBJ2-3; maybe TRBD2 (5 bases). The sequencing used CD8+ T cells from peripheral blood mononuclear cells, collected in the third trimester of pregnancy. The source of this sequence is a female donor with multiple sclerosis, enrolled in a pregnancy study. The CDR3 reads CASSFREHTDTQYF. The DNA of the CDR3 is TGTGCCAGCAGCTTCCGGGAACATACAGATACGCAGTATTTT.